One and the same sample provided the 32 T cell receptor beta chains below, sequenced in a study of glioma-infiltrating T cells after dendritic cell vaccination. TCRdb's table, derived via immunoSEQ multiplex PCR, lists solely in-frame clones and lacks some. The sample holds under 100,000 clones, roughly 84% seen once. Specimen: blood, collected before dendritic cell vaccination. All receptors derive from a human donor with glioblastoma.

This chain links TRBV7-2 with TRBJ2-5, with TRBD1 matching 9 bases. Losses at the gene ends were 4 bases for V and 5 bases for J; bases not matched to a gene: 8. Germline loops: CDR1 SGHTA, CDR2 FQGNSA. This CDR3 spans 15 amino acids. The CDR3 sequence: CASSSWTGAGETQYF. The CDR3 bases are TGTGCCAGCAGCTCCTGGACAGGGGCGGGGGAGACCCAGTACTTC.

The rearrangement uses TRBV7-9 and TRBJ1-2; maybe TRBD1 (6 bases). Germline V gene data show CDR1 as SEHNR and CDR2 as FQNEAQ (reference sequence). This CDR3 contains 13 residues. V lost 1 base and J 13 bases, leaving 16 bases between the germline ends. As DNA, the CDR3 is TGTGCCAGCAGCTTAGGGGAGAGGGGGAGTGTCACCTTC. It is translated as CASSLGERGSVTF.

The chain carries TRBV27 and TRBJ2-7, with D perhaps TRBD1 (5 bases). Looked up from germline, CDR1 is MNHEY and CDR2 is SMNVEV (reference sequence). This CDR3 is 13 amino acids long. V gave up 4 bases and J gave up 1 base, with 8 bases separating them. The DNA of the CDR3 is TGTGCCAGCAGTTCAGGGAATTCCTACGAGCAGTACTTC. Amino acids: CASSSGNSYEQYF.

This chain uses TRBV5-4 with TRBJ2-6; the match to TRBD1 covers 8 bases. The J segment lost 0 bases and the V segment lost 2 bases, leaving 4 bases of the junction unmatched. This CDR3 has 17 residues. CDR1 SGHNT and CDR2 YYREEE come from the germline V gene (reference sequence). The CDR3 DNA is TGTGCCAGCAGCTTCCCAACAGGGGGCTCTGGGGCCAACGTCCTGACTTTC. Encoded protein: CASSFPTGGSGANVLTF.

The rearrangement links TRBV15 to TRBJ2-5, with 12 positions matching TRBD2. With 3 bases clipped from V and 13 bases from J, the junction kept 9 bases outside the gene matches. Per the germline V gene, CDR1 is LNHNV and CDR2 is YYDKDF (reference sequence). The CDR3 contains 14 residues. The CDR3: CATSRPRTSGERYF. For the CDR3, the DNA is TGTGCCACCAGCAGGCCCCGGACTAGCGGGGAACGGTACTTC.

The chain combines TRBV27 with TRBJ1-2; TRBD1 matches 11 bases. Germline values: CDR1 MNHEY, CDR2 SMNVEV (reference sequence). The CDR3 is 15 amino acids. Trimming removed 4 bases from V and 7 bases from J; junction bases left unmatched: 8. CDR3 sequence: CASSSPGQGEFGYTF. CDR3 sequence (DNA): TGTGCCAGCAGTTCCCCGGGACAGGGGGAGTTTGGCTACACCTTC.

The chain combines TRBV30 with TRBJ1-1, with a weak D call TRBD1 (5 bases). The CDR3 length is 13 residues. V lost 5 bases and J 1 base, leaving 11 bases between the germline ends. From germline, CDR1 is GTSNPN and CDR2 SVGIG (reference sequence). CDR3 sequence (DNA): TGTGCCTGGGGGACGGGGGAGAACACTGAAGCTTTCTTT. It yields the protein CAWGTGENTEAFF.

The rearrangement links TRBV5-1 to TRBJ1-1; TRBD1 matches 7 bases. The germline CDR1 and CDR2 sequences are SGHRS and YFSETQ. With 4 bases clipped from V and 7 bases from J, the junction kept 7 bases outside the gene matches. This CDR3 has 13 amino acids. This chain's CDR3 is CASSENTGVEAFF. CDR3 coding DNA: TGCGCCAGCAGCGAGAATACAGGGGTTGAAGCTTTCTTT.

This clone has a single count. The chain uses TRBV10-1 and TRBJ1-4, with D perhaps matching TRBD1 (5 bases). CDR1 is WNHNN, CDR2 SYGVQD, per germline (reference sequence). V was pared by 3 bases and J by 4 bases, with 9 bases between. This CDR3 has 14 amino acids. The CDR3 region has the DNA TGCGCCAGCAGTGACGGAGGGGTTAATGAAAAACTGTTTTTT. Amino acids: CASSDGGVNEKLFF.

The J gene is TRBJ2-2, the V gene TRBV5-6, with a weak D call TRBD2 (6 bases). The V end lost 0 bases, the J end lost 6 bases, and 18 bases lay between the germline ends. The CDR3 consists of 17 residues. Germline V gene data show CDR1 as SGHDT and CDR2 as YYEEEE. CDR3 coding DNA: TGTGCCAGCAGCTTGGCTGGGCGGGGCCCCCAGGCCGGGGAGCTGTTTTTT. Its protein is CASSLAGRGPQAGELFF.

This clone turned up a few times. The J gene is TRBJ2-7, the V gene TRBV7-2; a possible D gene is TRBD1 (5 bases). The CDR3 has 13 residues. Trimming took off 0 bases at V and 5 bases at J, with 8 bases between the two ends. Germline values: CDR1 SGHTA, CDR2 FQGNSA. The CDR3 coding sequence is TGTGCCAGCAGCTTAGCGGGGCCGAACGAGCAGTACTTC. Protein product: CASSLAGPNEQYF.

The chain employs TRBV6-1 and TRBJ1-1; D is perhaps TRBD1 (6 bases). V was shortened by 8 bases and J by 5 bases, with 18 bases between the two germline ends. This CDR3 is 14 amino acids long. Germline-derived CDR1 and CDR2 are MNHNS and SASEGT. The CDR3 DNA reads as TGTGCCAGCGCCTGGAAAGGGGGAGGGACTGAAGCTTTCTTT. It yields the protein CASAWKGGGTEAFF.

Here the CDR3 reads CATTAGDNMNTEAFF. The CDR3 coding sequence is TGTGCCACCACTGCAGGGGACAACATGAACACTGAAGCTTTCTTT. The chain has TRBV9 and TRBJ1-1, with a tentative D call TRBD1 (6 bases). Germline V gene data show CDR1 as SGDLS and CDR2 as YYNGEE. Trimming shortened V by 9 bases and J by 0 bases, and 18 bases separated the two germline ends. This CDR3 is built from 15 residues.

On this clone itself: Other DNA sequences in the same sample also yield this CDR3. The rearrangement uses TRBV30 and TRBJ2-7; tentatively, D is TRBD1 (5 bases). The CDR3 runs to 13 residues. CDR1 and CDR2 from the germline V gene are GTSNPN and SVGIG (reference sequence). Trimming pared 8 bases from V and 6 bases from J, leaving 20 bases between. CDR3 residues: CAGAQQGDGEQYF. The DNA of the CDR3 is TGTGCCGGGGCCCAGCAGGGTGACGGCGAGCAGTACTTC.

The CDR3 bases are TGTGCCAGCTCACTAGCCGGGACAAATGAAGAGACCCAGTACTTC. Translation gives CASSLAGTNEETQYF. This chain connects TRBV18 to TRBJ2-5, with D possibly being TRBD1 (6 bases). Germline loops: CDR1 KGHSH, CDR2 LQKENI. This CDR3 spans 15 amino acids. Trimming left V 4 bases short and J 3 bases short, with 15 bases between.

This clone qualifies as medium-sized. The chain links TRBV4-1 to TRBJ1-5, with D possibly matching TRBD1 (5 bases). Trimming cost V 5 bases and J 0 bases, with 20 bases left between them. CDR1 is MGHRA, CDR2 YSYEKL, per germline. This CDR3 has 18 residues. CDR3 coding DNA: TGCGCCAGCAGCGAAAGACAGCCCGCGGAATATAGCAATCAGCCCCAGCATTTT. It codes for CASSERQPAEYSNQPQHF.

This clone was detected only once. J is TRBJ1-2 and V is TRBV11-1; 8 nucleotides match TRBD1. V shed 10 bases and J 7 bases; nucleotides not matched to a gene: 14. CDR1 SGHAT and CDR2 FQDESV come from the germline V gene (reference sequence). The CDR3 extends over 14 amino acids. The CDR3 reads CATSIDRGRSGYTF. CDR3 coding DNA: TGTGCCACCTCGATCGACAGGGGACGGAGTGGCTACACCTTC.

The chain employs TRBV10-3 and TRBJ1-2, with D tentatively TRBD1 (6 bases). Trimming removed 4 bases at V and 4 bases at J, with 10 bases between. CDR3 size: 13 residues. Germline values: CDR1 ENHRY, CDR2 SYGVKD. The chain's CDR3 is CAISGGTPYGYTF. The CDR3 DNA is TGTGCCATCAGTGGGGGGACACCCTATGGCTACACCTTC.

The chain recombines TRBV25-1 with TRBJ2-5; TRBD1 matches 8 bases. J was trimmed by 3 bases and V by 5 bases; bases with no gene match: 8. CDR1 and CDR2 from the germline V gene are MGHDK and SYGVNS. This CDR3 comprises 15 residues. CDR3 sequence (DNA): TGTGCCAGCAGTAAAGCAGGGGGCCGGGAAGAGACCCAGTACTTC. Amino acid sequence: CASSKAGGREETQYF.

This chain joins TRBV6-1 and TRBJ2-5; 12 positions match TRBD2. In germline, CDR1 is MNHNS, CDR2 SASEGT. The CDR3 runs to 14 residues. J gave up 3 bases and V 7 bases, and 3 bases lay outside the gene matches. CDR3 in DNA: TGTGCCAGCATCCGACTAGCGGGAGAAGAGACCCAGTACTTC. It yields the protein CASIRLAGEETQYF.

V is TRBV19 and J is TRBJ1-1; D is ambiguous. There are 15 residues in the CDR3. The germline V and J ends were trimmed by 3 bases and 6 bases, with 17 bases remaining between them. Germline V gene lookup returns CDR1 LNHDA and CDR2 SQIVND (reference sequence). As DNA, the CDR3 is TGTGCCAGTAGTATCGGGGAGGGAGTGAGGTCTGAAGCTTTCTTT. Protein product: CASSIGEGVRSEAFF. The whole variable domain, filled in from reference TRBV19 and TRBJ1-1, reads DGGITQSPKYLFRKEGQNVTLSCEQNLNHDAMYWYRQDPGQGLRLIYYSQIVNDFQKGDIAEGYSVSREKKESFPLTVTSAQKNPTAFYLCASSIGEGVRSEAFFGQGTRLTVV.

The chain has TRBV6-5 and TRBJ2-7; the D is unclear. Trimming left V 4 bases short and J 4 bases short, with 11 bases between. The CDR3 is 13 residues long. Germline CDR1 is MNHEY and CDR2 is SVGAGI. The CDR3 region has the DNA TGTGCCAGCAGTTCACTCCTATCATACGAGCAGTACTTC. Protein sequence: CASSSLLSYEQYF.

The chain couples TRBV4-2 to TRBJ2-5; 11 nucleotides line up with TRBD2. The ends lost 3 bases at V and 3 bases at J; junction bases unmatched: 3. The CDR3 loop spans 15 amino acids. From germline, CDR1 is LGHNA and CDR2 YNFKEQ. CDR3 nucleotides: TGTGCCAGCAGCCAGGTAGCGGGGGGGGAAGAGACCCAGTACTTC. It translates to CASSQVAGGEETQYF.

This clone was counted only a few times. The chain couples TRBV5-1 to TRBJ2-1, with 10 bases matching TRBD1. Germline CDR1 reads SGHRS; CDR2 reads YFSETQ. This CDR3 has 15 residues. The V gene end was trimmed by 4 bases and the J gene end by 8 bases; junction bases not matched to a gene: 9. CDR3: CASSMGQGSLYEQFF. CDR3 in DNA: TGCGCCAGCAGCATGGGACAGGGGAGTCTCTATGAGCAGTTCTTC.

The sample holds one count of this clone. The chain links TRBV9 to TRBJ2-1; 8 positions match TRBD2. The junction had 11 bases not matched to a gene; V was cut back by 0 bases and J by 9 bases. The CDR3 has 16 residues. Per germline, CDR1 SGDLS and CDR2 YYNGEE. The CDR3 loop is CASSVGPLLAGFEQFF. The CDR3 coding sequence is TGTGCCAGCAGCGTAGGACCCCTCCTAGCGGGCTTTGAGCAGTTCTTC.

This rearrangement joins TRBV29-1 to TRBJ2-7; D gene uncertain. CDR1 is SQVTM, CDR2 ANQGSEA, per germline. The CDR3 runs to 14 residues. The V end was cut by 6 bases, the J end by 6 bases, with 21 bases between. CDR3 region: CSVVMGTVPGEQYF. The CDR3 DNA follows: TGCAGCGTCGTTATGGGTACAGTCCCAGGCGAGCAGTACTTC.

This CDR3 reads CASKSDGRAGEQYF. The CDR3 bases are TGTGCCAGCAAGTCCGACGGGAGGGCCGGCGAGCAGTACTTC. The genes are TRBV2 and TRBJ2-7; 8 bases line up with TRBD2. The CDR3 spans 14 residues. V shed 7 bases and J 6 bases; nucleotides not matched to a gene: 11. Germline-derived CDR1 and CDR2 are SNHLY and FYNNEI.

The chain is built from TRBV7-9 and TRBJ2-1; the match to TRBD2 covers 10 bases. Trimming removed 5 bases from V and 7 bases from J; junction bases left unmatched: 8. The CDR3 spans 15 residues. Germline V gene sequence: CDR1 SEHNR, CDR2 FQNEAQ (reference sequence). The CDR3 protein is CASSLQRGGRNEQFF. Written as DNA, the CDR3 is TGTGCCAGCAGCCTCCAGCGGGGGGGCCGAAATGAGCAGTTCTTC.

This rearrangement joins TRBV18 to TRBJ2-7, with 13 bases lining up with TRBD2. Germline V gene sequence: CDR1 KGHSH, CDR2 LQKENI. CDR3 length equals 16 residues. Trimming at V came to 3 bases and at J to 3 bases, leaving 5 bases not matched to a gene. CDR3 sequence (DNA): TGTGCCAGCTCACCCGGACTAGCGGGAGTCAACTACGAGCAGTACTTC. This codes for CASSPGLAGVNYEQYF.

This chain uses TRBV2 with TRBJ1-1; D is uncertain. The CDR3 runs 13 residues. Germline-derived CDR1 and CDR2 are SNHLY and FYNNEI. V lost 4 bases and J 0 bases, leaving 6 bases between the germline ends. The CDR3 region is CASSAQLNTEAFF. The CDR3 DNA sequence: TGTGCCAGCAGTGCACAGCTGAACACTGAAGCTTTCTTT.

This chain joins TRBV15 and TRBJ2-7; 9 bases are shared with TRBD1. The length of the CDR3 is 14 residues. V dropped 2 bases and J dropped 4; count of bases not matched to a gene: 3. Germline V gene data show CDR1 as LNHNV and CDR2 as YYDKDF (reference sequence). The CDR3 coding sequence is TGTGCCACCAGCAGACCGGGACAGGGATACGAGCAGTACTTC. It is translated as CATSRPGQGYEQYF.

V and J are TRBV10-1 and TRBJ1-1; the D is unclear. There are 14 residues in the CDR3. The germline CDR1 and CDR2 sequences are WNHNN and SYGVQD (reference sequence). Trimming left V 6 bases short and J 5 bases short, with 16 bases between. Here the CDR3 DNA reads TGCGCCAGCAGCCCTAGAACTCTGAGGACTGAAGCTTTCTTT. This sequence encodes CASSPRTLRTEAFF.